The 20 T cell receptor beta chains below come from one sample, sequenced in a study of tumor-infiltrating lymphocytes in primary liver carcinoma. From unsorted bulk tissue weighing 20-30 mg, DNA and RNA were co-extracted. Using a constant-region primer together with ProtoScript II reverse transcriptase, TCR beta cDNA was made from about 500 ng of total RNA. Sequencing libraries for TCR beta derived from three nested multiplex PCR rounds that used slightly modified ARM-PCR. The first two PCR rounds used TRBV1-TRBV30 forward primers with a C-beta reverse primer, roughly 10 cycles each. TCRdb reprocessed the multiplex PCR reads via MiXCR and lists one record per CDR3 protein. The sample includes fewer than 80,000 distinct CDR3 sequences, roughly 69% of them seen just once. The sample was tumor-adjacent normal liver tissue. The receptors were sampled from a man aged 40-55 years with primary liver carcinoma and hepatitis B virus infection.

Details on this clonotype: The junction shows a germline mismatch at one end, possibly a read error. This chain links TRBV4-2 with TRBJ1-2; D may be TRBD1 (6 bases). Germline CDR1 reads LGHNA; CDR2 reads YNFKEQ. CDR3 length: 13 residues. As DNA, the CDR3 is TGTGCCAGTAGCCAAGACACGGGGACATTGAACACCTTC. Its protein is CASSQDTGTLNTF.

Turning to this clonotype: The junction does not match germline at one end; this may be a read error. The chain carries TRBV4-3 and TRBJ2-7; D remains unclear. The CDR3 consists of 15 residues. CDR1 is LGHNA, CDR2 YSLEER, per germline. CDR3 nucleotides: TGCGCCAGCATCCAAGATGAAAGTGGGTACTACGAGCAGCACTTC. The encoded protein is CASIQDESGYYEQHF.

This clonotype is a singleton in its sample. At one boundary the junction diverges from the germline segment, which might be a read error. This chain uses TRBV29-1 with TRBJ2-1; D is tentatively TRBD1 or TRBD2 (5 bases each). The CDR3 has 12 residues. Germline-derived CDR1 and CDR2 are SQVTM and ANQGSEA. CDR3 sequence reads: CSVEQADNEQFF. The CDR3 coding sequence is TGCAGCGTTGAACAAGCGGACAATGAACAGTTCTTC.

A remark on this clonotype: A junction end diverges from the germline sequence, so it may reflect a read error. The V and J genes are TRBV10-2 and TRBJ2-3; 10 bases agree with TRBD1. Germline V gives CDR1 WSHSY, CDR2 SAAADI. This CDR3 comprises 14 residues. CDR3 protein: CTSSWDRGTDTLYF. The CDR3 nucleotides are TGCACCAGCAGTTGGGACAGGGGTACAGATACGCTGTATTTT.

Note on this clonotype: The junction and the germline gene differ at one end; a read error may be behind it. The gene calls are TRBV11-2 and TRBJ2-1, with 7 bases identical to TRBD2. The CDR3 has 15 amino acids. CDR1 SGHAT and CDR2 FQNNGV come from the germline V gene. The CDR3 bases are TGTGCCAGCAGCTTATGTCGGGAGGACTACAATGAGCAGCTCTTC. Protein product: CASSLCREDYNEQLF.

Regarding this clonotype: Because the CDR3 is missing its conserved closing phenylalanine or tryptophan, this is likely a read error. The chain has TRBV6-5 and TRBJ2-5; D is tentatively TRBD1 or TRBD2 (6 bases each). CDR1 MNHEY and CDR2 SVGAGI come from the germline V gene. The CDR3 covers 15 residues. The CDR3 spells CASGREGGISETQYL. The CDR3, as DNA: TGTGCTAGCGGCCGAGAAGGGGGTATTTCAGAGACCCAGTACCTC.

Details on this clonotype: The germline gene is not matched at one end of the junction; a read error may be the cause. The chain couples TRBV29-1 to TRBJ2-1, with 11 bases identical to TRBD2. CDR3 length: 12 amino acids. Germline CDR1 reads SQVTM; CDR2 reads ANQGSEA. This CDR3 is CSVETSGNEQFF. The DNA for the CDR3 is TGCAGCGTTGAGACTAGCGGGAATGAGCAGTTCTTT.

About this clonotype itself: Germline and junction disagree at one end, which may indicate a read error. The DNA for the CDR3 is TGTGCCAGCAGCTTCACGCCGGGACCTGCGAAGACCGGGGAGCTGTTTTTT. This translates into CASSFTPGPAKTGELFF. V gene TRBV5-4 combines with J gene TRBJ2-2; D is tentatively TRBD1 or TRBD2 (5 bases each). CDR1 and CDR2 (germline): SGHNT, YYREEE (reference sequence). The CDR3 is 17 amino acids.

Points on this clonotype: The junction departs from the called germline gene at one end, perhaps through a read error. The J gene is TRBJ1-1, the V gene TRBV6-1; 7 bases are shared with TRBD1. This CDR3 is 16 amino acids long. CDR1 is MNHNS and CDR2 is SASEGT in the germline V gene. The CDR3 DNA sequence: TGTGCCAGCAGGAAAGGGACAGTGCCAATGAACGCTGAAGCTTTCTTT. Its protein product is CASRKGTVPMNAEAFF.

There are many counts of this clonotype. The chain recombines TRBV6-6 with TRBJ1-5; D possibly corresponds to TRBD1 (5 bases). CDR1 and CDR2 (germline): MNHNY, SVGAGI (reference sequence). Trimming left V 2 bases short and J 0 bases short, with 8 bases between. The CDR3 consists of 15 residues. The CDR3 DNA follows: TGTGCCAGCAGTTACGTAGGGGATAGCAATCAGCCCCAGCATTTT. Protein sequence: CASSYVGDSNQPQHF.

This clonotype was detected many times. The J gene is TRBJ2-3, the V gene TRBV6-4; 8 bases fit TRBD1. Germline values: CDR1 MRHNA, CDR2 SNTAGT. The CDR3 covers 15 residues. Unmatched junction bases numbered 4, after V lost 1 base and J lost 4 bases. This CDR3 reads CASSDWQGAPDTQYF. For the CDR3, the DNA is TGTGCCAGCAGTGACTGGCAGGGGGCCCCAGATACGCAGTATTTT.

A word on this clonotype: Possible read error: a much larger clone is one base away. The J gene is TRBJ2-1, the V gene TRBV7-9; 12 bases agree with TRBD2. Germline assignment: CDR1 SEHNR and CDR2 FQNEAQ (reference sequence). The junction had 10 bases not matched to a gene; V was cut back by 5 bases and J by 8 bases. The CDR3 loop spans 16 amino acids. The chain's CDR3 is CASSPSSGRAKDEQFF. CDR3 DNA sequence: TGTGCCAGCAGCCCCTCTAGCGGGAGGGCCAAGGATGAGCAGTTCTTC.

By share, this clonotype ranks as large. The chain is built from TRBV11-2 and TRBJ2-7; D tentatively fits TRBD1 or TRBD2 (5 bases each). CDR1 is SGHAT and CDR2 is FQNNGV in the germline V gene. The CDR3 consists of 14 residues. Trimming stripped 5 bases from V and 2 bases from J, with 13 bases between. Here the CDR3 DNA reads TGTGCCAGCAGCATAGGGACGGCAGCCTACGAGCAGTACTTC. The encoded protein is CASSIGTAAYEQYF.

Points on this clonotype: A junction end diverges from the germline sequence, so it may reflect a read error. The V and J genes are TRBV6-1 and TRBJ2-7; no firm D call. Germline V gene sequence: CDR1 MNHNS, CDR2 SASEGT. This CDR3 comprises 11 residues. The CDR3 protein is CASNEISTGHF. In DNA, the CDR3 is TGTGCCAGCAATGAAATTTCTACCGGGCACTTC.

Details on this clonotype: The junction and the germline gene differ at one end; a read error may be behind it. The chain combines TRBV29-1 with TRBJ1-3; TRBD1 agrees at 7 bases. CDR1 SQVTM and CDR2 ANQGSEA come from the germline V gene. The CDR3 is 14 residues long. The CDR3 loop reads CSVLTGTTGNTICF. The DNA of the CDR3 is TGCAGTGTGTTGACAGGGACGACCGGAAACACCATATGTTTT.

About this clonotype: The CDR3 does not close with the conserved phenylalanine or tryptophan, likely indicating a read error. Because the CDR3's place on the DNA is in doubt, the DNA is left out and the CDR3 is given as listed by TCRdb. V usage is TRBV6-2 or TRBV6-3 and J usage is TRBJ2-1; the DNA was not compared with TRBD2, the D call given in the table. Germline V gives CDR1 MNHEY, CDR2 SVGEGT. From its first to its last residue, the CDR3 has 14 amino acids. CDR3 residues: CASSYGPYGRERFL.

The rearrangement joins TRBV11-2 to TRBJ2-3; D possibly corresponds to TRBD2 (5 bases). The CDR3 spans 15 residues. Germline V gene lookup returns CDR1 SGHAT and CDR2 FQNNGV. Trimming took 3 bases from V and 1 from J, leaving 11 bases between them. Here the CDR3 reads CASSFYGGGTDTQYF. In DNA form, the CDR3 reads TGTGCCAGCAGCTTTTACGGAGGTGGCACAGATACGCAGTATTTT.

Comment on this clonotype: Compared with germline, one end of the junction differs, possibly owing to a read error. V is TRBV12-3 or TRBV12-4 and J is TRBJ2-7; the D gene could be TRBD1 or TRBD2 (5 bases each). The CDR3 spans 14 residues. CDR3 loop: CASSHRGAAYKQYF. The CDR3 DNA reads TGTGCCAGCAGCCATCGAGGGGCTGCCTACAAGCAGTACTTC.

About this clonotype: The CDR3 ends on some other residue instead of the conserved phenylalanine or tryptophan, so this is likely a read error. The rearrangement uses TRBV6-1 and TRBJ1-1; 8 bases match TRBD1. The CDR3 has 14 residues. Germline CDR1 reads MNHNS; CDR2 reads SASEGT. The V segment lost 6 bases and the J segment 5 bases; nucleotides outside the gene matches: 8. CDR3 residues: CASSPITGGTEAFL. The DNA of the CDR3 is TGTGCCAGCAGCCCAATCACAGGGGGGACTGAAGCTTTCCTT.

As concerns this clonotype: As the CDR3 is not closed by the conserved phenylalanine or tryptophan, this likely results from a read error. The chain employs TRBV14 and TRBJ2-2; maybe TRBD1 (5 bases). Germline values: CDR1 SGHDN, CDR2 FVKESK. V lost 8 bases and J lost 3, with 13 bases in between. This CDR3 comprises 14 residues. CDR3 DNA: TGTGCCAGCGGCTTGACAGCGTACACCGGGGAGCTGTTTCTT. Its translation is CASGLTAYTGELFL.